This entry lists 28 T cell receptor beta chains sequenced from one sample in a study of blood T cells in healthy people across ages. Primed by a sample-barcoded 5' primer and a J-beta primer mix, a second PCR proceeded for about 6 to 11 cycles. TCRdb called the 5' RACE reads again in MiXCR, with one record for every CDR3 protein. The sample consists of roughly 700,000 distinct CDR3 sequences, around 48% of them appearing once. The sample taken for sequencing was blood. The source of these receptors is a woman aged 60-75 years in good health.

A few counts support this clonotype. V is TRBV6-6 and J is TRBJ1-1; D possibly corresponds to TRBD1 (5 bases). CDR3 length: 14 residues. Trimming removed 0 bases at V and 5 bases at J, with 10 bases between. CDR1 MNHNY and CDR2 SVGAGI come from the germline V gene (reference sequence). CDR3 region: CASSYSQGRTEAFF. CDR3 DNA sequence: TGTGCCAGCAGTTACTCCCAGGGTAGGACTGAAGCTTTCTTT.

The CDR3, as DNA: TGTGCCAGCAGTACGAGGACAGGGCGCGACGAGCAGTACTTC. This gives the protein CASSTRTGRDEQYF. The chain has TRBV27 and TRBJ2-7; 8 nucleotides line up with TRBD1. Germline-derived CDR1 and CDR2 are MNHEY and SMNVEV (reference sequence). Germline trimming cut 5 bases from V and 5 bases from J; bases unmatched to any gene: 8. CDR3 length equals 14 residues.

There are a few counts of this clonotype. The V gene is TRBV7-2, the J gene TRBJ2-3; D gene unclear. Germline CDR1 and CDR2: SGHTA and FQGNSA. The germline V and J ends were trimmed by 7 bases and 3 bases, with 14 bases remaining between them. The CDR3 loop spans 14 amino acids. The CDR3 DNA sequence: TGTGCCAGCAACCTTTTAGCAGCTACAGATACGCAGTATTTT. Translated: CASNLLAATDTQYF.

The chain couples TRBV7-3 to TRBJ1-1; 7 bases are a match to TRBD1. The CDR3 covers 17 residues. V gave up 5 bases and J gave up 5 bases; unmatched junction bases: 17. CDR1 SGHTA and CDR2 FQGTGA come from the germline V gene. The CDR3 loop reads CASSQTGNAAGGTEAFF. DNA of the CDR3: TGTGCCAGCAGCCAGACAGGGAATGCGGCCGGGGGGACTGAAGCTTTCTTT.

This clonotype has just one count. The gene calls are TRBV10-3 and TRBJ2-3, with 11 positions matching TRBD1. This CDR3 is built from 16 residues. From germline, CDR1 is ENHRY and CDR2 SYGVKD. The ends lost 6 bases at V and 1 base at J; junction bases unmatched: 6. For the CDR3, the DNA is TGTGCCATCAGCACCGGGACAGGGGGGGGCACAGATACGCAGTATTTT. Translated, it gives CAISTGTGGGTDTQYF.

On this clonotype itself: The junction differs from germline at one of its ends, possibly a read error. The chain carries TRBV12-3 or TRBV12-4 and TRBJ1-4; tentative D call: TRBD1 (5 bases). The CDR3 is 15 amino acids. CDR3 protein: CASSQQAATNEKLFF. CDR3 nucleotide sequence: TGTGCCAGCAGTCAACAGGCGGCAACTAATGAAAAGCTGTTTTTT.

This clonotype was detected a few times. Here the CDR3 reads CASKITGQADTQYF. DNA for the CDR3: TGCGCCAGCAAGATAACGGGACAGGCAGATACGCAGTATTTT. This chain connects TRBV5-1 to TRBJ2-3; 8 bases are a match to TRBD1. This CDR3 is 14 amino acids long. Germline V gene data show CDR1 as SGHRS and CDR2 as YFSETQ. Trimming at V came to 6 bases and at J to 4 bases, leaving 7 bases not matched to a gene. Together with reference TRBV5-1 and TRBJ2-3, the CDR3 gives the full variable domain: KAGVTQTPRYLIKTRGQQVTLSCSPISGHRSVSWYQQTPGQGLQFLFEYFSETQRNKGNFPGRFSGRQFSNSRSEMNVSTLELGDSALYLCASKITGQADTQYFGPGTRLTVL.

This chain joins TRBV7-2 and TRBJ2-4; TRBD2 aligns across 14 bases. TRBJ2-7 matches the DNA end more closely, so the J call is doubtful. CDR3 size: 16 residues. Germline-derived CDR1 and CDR2 are SGHTA and FQGNSA. The chain's CDR3 is CASSLAGTSGSFEQYF. The CDR3 DNA reads as TGTGCCAGCAGCTTAGCCGGGACTAGCGGGAGTTTCGAGCAGTACTTC.

The rearrangement links TRBV5-1 to TRBJ2-1; TRBD2 matches 7 bases. V shed 8 bases and J 9 bases; nucleotides not matched to a gene: 20. Germline CDR1 and CDR2: SGHRS and YFSETQ. This CDR3 contains 16 residues. The CDR3 DNA reads as TGCGCCAGTAGATCTAGCGGTCGCCCGGAGCGTGTTGAGCAGTTCTTC. It yields the protein CASRSSGRPERVEQFF.

In this sample, this clonotype turned up many times. This chain links TRBV7-2 with TRBJ2-7, with TRBD2 as a possible D gene (5 bases). This CDR3 contains 14 residues. V lost 5 bases and J lost 0, with 11 bases in between. Germline values: CDR1 SGHTA, CDR2 FQGNSA. CDR3 in DNA: TGTGCCAGCAGCCCCGAGGGTAGCTCCTACGAGCAGTACTTC. Its translation is CASSPEGSSYEQYF. The whole variable domain, remainder taken from reference TRBV7-2 and TRBJ2-7, is GAGVSQSPSNKVTEKGKDVELRCDPISGHTALYWYRQSLGQGLEFLIYFQGNSAPDKSGLPSDRFSAERTGGSVSTLTIQRTQQEDSAVYLCASSPEGSSYEQYFGPGTRLTVT.

This clonotype occurred a few times. This rearrangement joins TRBV29-1 to TRBJ2-3; 12 bases align to TRBD1. V was pared by 4 bases and J by 1 base, with 6 bases of the junction left unmatched. CDR1 is SQVTM, CDR2 ANQGSEA, per germline. The CDR3 contains 16 residues. The CDR3 DNA reads as TGCAGCGTTGCCGGGACAGGGGGCAGAGGCACAGATACGCAGTATTTT. It yields the protein CSVAGTGGRGTDTQYF.

J is TRBJ2-5 and V is TRBV6-5; D ambiguous. The J call may be incorrect, as the DNA end agrees better with TRBJ2-7. The V gene's germline CDR1 is MNHEY and CDR2 SVGAGI. This CDR3 is built from 13 residues. The CDR3 region is CASSYGGSGEQYF. The CDR3 DNA sequence: TGTGCCAGCAGTTACGGTGGGTCTGGCGAGCAGTACTTC.

The genes are TRBV7-9 and TRBJ2-7; D perhaps matches TRBD1 (6 bases). The CDR3 runs 14 residues. Germline V gives CDR1 SEHNR, CDR2 FQNEAQ (reference sequence). V was shortened by 3 bases and J by 2 bases, with 11 bases between the two germline ends. The CDR3 sequence is CASSFRDTAYEQYF. The CDR3 DNA follows: TGTGCCAGCAGCTTTCGGGACACCGCCTACGAGCAGTACTTC.

Many counts were recorded for this clonotype. The chain couples TRBV4-3 to TRBJ2-7; D perhaps matches TRBD2 (5 bases). Trimming took 0 bases from V and 2 from J, leaving 17 bases between them. Germline V gene lookup returns CDR1 LGHNA and CDR2 YSLEER. The CDR3 totals 17 residues. Written as DNA, the CDR3 is TGCGCCAGCAGCCAAGATATGCTACGTGGGGAGACCTACGAGCAGTACTTC. Translating gives CASSQDMLRGETYEQYF.

The rearrangement links TRBV6-1 to TRBJ2-5; D uncertain. V dropped 7 bases and J dropped 5 bases, with 8 bases sitting between them. Germline loops: CDR1 MNHNS, CDR2 SASEGT. CDR3 size: 11 residues. The chain's CDR3 is CASTTWETQYF. CDR3 nucleotide sequence: TGTGCCAGCACTACCTGGGAGACCCAGTACTTC.

CDR3 DNA: TGTGCCAGCAGCGGGGGGACAGGGACGGTAACCTATGGCTACACCTTC. Translating it yields CASSGGTGTVTYGYTF. The chain has TRBV7-2 and TRBJ1-2; 9 bases map to TRBD1. V was clipped by 5 bases and J by 4 bases; unmatched bases: 11. Germline V lookup: CDR1 SGHTA, CDR2 FQGNSA. CDR3 length: 16 residues.

This clonotype was detected ten times or more. This sequence joins TRBV7-2 and TRBJ2-3; 14 bases line up with TRBD2. CDR1 and CDR2 (germline): SGHTA, FQGNSA. The V segment lost 4 bases and the J segment 6 bases; nucleotides outside the gene matches: 6. This CDR3 is built from 16 residues. CDR3 nucleotide sequence: TGTGCCAGCAGCTCGGGACTAGCGGGAGTCGGGGATACGCAGTATTTT. Protein sequence: CASSSGLAGVGDTQYF.

V usage is TRBV3-1 and J usage is TRBJ2-4, with 7 bases that match TRBD1. Gene TRBJ2-7 matches the end of the DNA better, so the J call may be wrong. The CDR3 consists of 12 residues. Germline lookup yields CDR1 LGHDT and CDR2 YNNKEL (reference sequence). CDR3 region: CASSHQGDEQYF. CDR3 bases: TGTGCCAGCAGTCATCAGGGGGACGAGCAGTACTTC.

The table lists this clonotype with many counts. The gene calls are TRBV4-3 and TRBJ2-1; no clear D gene. The V gene's germline CDR1 is LGHNA and CDR2 YSLEER. Trimming took 4 bases from V and 0 from J, leaving 10 bases between them. The CDR3 has 15 residues. CDR3 region: CASSRLRDSYNEQFF. CDR3 DNA sequence: TGCGCCAGCAGCCGACTCCGAGACTCCTACAATGAGCAGTTCTTC.

The chain carries TRBV6-2 or TRBV6-3 and TRBJ2-7; no clear D gene. The V gene lost 2 bases and the J gene lost 3 bases, with 17 bases spanning the gap. CDR3 length: 16 amino acids. The germline gives CDR1 MNHEY, CDR2 SVGEGT. The CDR3 coding sequence is TGTGCCAGCAGTTACCGGTCCCCCCGAAAGAACTACGAGCAGTACTTC. Translated: CASSYRSPRKNYEQYF.

As concerns this clonotype: The junction departs from germline at one end; a sequencing error may be responsible. This rearrangement joins TRBV12-3 or TRBV12-4 to TRBJ2-4; the match to TRBD1 covers 7 bases. The CDR3 totals 14 residues. In DNA form, the CDR3 reads TGTGCCAGCAGGTCTACAGGGGCCAAAAACATTCGGTACTTC. As protein: CASRSTGAKNIRYF.

This clonotype occurred once. The chain recombines TRBV12-3 or TRBV12-4 with TRBJ1-6, with D perhaps TRBD1 (5 bases). This CDR3 has 16 residues. The V and J ends lost 2 bases and 8 bases respectively, with 16 bases between them. The CDR3 is CASSLFTGVRDSPLHF. CDR3 DNA: TGTGCCAGCAGTTTATTTACAGGAGTCCGAGATTCACCCCTCCACTTT.

The chain recombines TRBV4-1 with TRBJ1-2; D unclear. The CDR3 is 12 amino acids. Trimming took 2 bases from V and 8 from J, leaving 9 bases between them. In germline, CDR1 is MGHRA, CDR2 YSYEKL. CDR3 amino acids: CASSQTGWGYTF. CDR3 DNA sequence: TGCGCCAGCAGCCAAACGGGTTGGGGCTACACCTTC.

With respect to this clonotype: One end of the junction does not line up with germline, which may come from a read error. The chain links TRBV7-2 to TRBJ2-2, with D perhaps TRBD2 (6 bases). The CDR3 loop spans 15 amino acids. Looked up from germline, CDR1 is SGHTA and CDR2 is FQGNSA. The CDR3 protein is CASSSQAGIGGEPFF. The CDR3 DNA is TGTGCCAGCAGCTCGCAAGCGGGTATAGGCGGGGAGCCGTTTTTT. Complete variable domain (other parts from reference TRBV7-2 and TRBJ2-2): GAGVSQSPSNKVTEKGKDVELRCDPISGHTALYWYRQSLGQGLEFLIYFQGNSAPDKSGLPSDRFSAERTGGSVSTLTIQRTQQEDSAVYLCASSSQAGIGGEPFFGEGSRLTVL.

The chain couples TRBV20-1 to TRBJ2-5, with 9 bases that match TRBD2. Trimming cost V 5 bases and J 4 bases; bases outside gene matches: 23. Germline V gives CDR1 DFQATT, CDR2 SNEGSKA (reference sequence). This CDR3 is built from 19 residues. The CDR3: CSAHPFPMEGREGRETQYF. The CDR3 region has the DNA TGCAGTGCTCATCCCTTCCCTATGGAGGGGCGGGAGGGCAGAGAGACCCAGTACTTC.

The V gene is TRBV6-6, the J gene TRBJ1-4; D not certain. The CDR3 runs 13 residues. V lost 2 bases and J 7 bases, leaving 8 bases between the germline ends. Germline V CDR1 and CDR2: MNHNY, SVGAGI (reference sequence). The CDR3 region has the DNA TGTGCCAGCAGTTACGGGTTGGGTGAAAAACTGTTTTTT. Amino acid sequence: CASSYGLGEKLFF.

J is TRBJ1-1 and V is TRBV5-6; the match to TRBD1 covers 9 bases. V lost 4 bases and J lost 5; bases outside the gene matches: 12. The CDR3 is 16 amino acids. CDR1 and CDR2 (germline): SGHDT, YYEEEE. The chain's CDR3 is CASSPAPGQGLTEAFF. The CDR3 DNA reads TGTGCCAGCAGCCCTGCTCCGGGACAGGGCTTGACTGAAGCTTTCTTT.

With respect to this clonotype: Given a much more abundant clone one base away, this may be a read error. The genes are TRBV7-2 and TRBJ2-5; 14 nucleotides match TRBD2. V was clipped by 4 bases and J by 7 bases; unmatched bases: 2. Germline CDR1 SGHTA, CDR2 FQGNSA. This CDR3 is 14 amino acids long. The CDR3 here is CASSSGLAGGTQYF. The CDR3 bases are TGTGCCAGCAGCTCCGGACTAGCGGGAGGGACCCAGTACTTC. The full variable domain, completed using reference TRBV7-2 and TRBJ2-5, is GAGVSQSPSNKVTEKGKDVELRCDPISGHTALYWYRQSLGQGLEFLIYFQGNSAPDKSGLPSDRFSAERTGGSVSTLTIQRTQQEDSAVYLCASSSGLAGGTQYFGPGTRLLVL.